These 19 T cell receptor beta chains came from one sample sequenced in a study of regulatory and conventional T cells in RAG deficiency. The sorted conventional CD4+ T cells were CD25-low and CD127-high, with genomic DNA sequenced. Profiling relied on immunoSEQ multiplex PCR, and the TCRdb table lists in-frame clones only, not all of them. Here the sample spans approximately 35,000 clones, 75% to 80% being singletons. These data were also reused for a study on regulatory T cells. From that paper: The primer mix had 52 TRBV and 13 TRBJ primers.

Sequenced sample: CD4+ effector T cells sorted from blood. The receptors were gathered from a human donor in good health.

The chain recombines TRBV18 with TRBJ1-1; D remains ambiguous. Per germline, CDR1 KGHSH and CDR2 LQKENI. This CDR3 comprises 15 residues. V lost 4 bases to trimming and J lost 1 base, with 13 bases between them. DNA of the CDR3: TGTGCCAGCTCACAGGGCCTGGCTGGGAACACTGAAGCTTTCTTT. Encoded protein: CASSQGLAGNTEAFF.

The table lists this clone with a few counts. The rearrangement links TRBV5-4 to TRBJ2-4; D possibly corresponds to TRBD2 (6 bases). The V gene's germline CDR1 is SGHNT and CDR2 YYREEE (reference sequence). V gave up 4 bases and J gave up 2 bases, with 16 bases separating them. This CDR3 is 16 amino acids long. The CDR3 spells CASSPTGGAPKNIQYF. The CDR3 DNA reads as TGTGCCAGCAGCCCCACCGGCGGGGCACCCAAAAACATTCAGTACTTC.

The V and J genes are TRBV25-1 and TRBJ2-7; tentatively, D is TRBD2 (7 bases). Germline V CDR1 and CDR2: MGHDK, SYGVNS. The length of the CDR3 is 17 residues. Trimming removed 5 bases from V and 1 base from J, with 21 bases in between. In DNA form, the CDR3 reads TGTGCCAGCAGTATATCGGGGGGCCCTTTTAATTCCTACGAGCAGTACTTC. Translating it yields CASSISGGPFNSYEQYF.

The V and J genes are TRBV21-1 and TRBJ2-1. TRBV21-1 is marked as a pseudogene. CDR3 length: 17 residues. The CDR3: CASSKVGTKVSRGEQFF. The CDR3 DNA follows: TGTGCCAGCAGCAAAGTAGGAACAAAGGTGTCGAGGGGTGAGCAGTTCTTC.

The chain employs TRBV13 and TRBJ1-1, with D tentatively TRBD1 (6 bases). Germline V CDR1 and CDR2: PRHDT, FYEKMQ (reference sequence). The CDR3 sequence is 15 residues long. V lost 5 bases and J 5 bases, leaving 18 bases between the germline ends. In DNA form, the CDR3 reads TGTGCCAGCAGCATCGTACAGGGAGGAAAAACTGAAGCTTTCTTT. Its translation: CASSIVQGGKTEAFF.

This chain uses TRBV2 with TRBJ2-7, with D possibly matching TRBD1 (6 bases). The V gene's germline CDR1 is SNHLY and CDR2 FYNNEI. This CDR3 has 16 residues. Trimming pared 7 bases from V and 1 base from J, leaving 20 bases between. The CDR3 loop reads CASTFNRDIVSYEQYF. The CDR3 region has the DNA TGTGCCAGCACCTTCAACAGGGACATCGTTTCCTACGAGCAGTACTTC.

The CDR3 region is CAWQGGYGYTF. The CDR3 coding sequence is TGTGCCTGGCAGGGTGGGTATGGCTACACCTTC. The chain uses TRBV30 and TRBJ1-2; a possible D gene is TRBD1 (5 bases). V gave up 5 bases and J gave up 5 bases, with 9 bases separating them. The CDR3 runs to 11 residues. Germline CDR1 GTSNPN, CDR2 SVGIG (reference sequence).

V and J are TRBV5-8 and TRBJ2-3; 11 nucleotides agree with TRBD1. Germline trimming cut 6 bases from V and 0 bases from J; bases unmatched to any gene: 3. CDR3 length equals 15 residues. Germline lookup yields CDR1 SGHTS and CDR2 YDEGEE. The CDR3 spells CASTGQGASTDTQYF. As DNA, the CDR3 is TGTGCCAGCACCGGACAGGGGGCGAGCACAGATACGCAGTATTTT. Based on the CDR3 plus reference TRBV5-8 and TRBJ2-3, the full variable domain is EAGVTQSPTHLIKTRGQQATLRCSPISGHTSVYWYQQALGLGLQFLLWYDEGEERNRGNFPPRFSGRQFPNYSSELNVNALELEDSALYLCASTGQGASTDTQYFGPGTRLTVL.

This chain uses TRBV19 with TRBJ2-3, with 8 bases fitting TRBD2. Germline lookup yields CDR1 LNHDA and CDR2 SQIVND (reference sequence). CDR3 length: 15 amino acids. The J segment lost 1 base and the V segment lost 2 bases, leaving 2 bases of the junction unmatched. The CDR3 spells CASSIRRGGTDTQYF. In DNA form, the CDR3 reads TGTGCCAGTAGTATACGGCGGGGGGGCACAGATACGCAGTATTTT.

CDR3 nucleotide sequence: TGTGCCAGCAGCCAATATTACGAGCAGTACTTC. Translated, it gives CASSQYYEQYF. The chain links TRBV5-5 to TRBJ2-7, with D unresolved. The CDR3 length is 11 residues. V was trimmed by 4 bases and J by 4 bases, leaving 6 bases between them. Germline assignment: CDR1 SGHKS and CDR2 YYEKEE (reference sequence).

This chain uses TRBV29-1 with TRBJ1-3; D remains unclear. V was trimmed by 6 bases and J by 2 bases, leaving 29 bases between them. Germline V gene sequence: CDR1 SQVTM, CDR2 ANQGSEA. The CDR3 is 19 amino acids. CDR3 residues: CSVSRSDPQVIDAGNTIYF. DNA of the CDR3: TGCAGCGTGAGTAGATCGGACCCTCAGGTAATCGATGCTGGAAACACCATATATTTT.

This clone was counted only a few times. V and J are TRBV5-1 and TRBJ2-7, with D possibly matching TRBD2 (5 bases). This CDR3 contains 14 residues. V dropped 2 bases and J dropped 4 bases, with 13 bases sitting between them. The V gene's germline CDR1 is SGHRS and CDR2 YFSETQ. The CDR3 bases are TGCGCCAGCAGCTTCCAAAGTAGCGCGTACGAGCAGTACTTC. This codes for CASSFQSSAYEQYF.

This clone was seen only a few times. V gene TRBV2 combines with J gene TRBJ1-1; D not resolved. The CDR3 runs 14 residues. Per the germline V gene, CDR1 is SNHLY and CDR2 is FYNNEI. V lost 3 bases and J 1 base, leaving 9 bases between the germline ends. The CDR3 reads CASSDYQKNTEAFF. The CDR3 nucleotides are TGTGCCAGCAGTGATTATCAGAAGAACACTGAAGCTTTCTTT.

DNA for the CDR3: TGTGCCAGCAGCCGGACGGATTGGGACCTCCAAGTCCCTCAGTACTTC. It is translated as CASSRTDWDLQVPQYF. J is TRBJ2-7 and V is TRBV13; D is possibly TRBD1 or TRBD2 (5 bases each). The length of the CDR3 is 16 residues. Germline V CDR1 and CDR2: PRHDT, FYEKMQ (reference sequence). V lost 5 bases and J lost 10, with 27 bases in between.

Only a few counts were recorded for this clone. The V and J genes are TRBV5-8 and TRBJ2-7; 10 bases map to TRBD1. With 1 base clipped from V and 3 bases from J, the junction kept 7 bases outside the gene matches. CDR1 is SGHTS, CDR2 YDEGEE, per germline. This CDR3 has 16 residues. This chain's CDR3 is CASSLSPGTGVYEQYF. Here the CDR3 DNA reads TGTGCCAGCAGCTTGTCACCCGGGACAGGGGTCTACGAGCAGTACTTC.

The chain carries TRBV14 and TRBJ1-3; no reliable D call. Per the germline V gene, CDR1 is SGHDN and CDR2 is FVKESK. The CDR3 is made up of 13 amino acids. V was trimmed by 8 bases and J by 1 base, leaving 9 bases between them. CDR3 DNA: TGTGCCAGCTCAGGAATTTCTGGAAACACCATATATTTT. Translation gives CASSGISGNTIYF.

This chain uses TRBV7-3 with TRBJ1-6; 8 positions match TRBD1. The CDR3 is 15 residues long. The germline gives CDR1 SGHTA, CDR2 FQGTGA. V trimming: 6 bases; J trimming: 8 bases; junction bases outside the gene matches: 9. CDR3 residues: CASSSSGGAYSPLHF. CDR3 nucleotide sequence: TGTGCCAGCAGTTCTTCAGGGGGCGCATATTCACCCCTCCACTTT.

V and J are TRBV10-1 and TRBJ1-1; 9 bases agree with TRBD1. CDR1 and CDR2 (germline): WNHNN, SYGVQD (reference sequence). This CDR3 is built from 14 residues. V was pared by 6 bases and J by 2 bases, with 4 bases of the junction left unmatched. CDR3 nucleotide sequence: TGCGCCAGCAGCTACAGGGGGCTTAACACTGAAGCTTTCTTT. It translates to CASSYRGLNTEAFF.

This clone has just a few counts. CDR3 residues: CASSQESIGNTIYF. In DNA form, the CDR3 reads TGCGCCAGCAGCCAAGAATCTATTGGAAACACCATATATTTT. The gene calls are TRBV4-1 and TRBJ1-3, with D uncertain. Germline V gene data show CDR1 as MGHRA and CDR2 as YSYEKL. Trimming took off 0 bases at V and 3 bases at J, with 6 bases between the two ends. This CDR3 is built from 14 residues.